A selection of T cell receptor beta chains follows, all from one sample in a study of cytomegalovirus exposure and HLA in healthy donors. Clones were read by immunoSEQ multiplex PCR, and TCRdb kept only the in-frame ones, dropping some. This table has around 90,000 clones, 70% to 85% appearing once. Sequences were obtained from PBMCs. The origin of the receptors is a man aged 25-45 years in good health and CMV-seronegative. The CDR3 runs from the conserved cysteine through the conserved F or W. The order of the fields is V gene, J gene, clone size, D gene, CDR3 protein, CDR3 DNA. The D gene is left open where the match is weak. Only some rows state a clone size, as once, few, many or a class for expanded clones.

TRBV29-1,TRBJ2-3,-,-,CSVEARGWPEITDTQYF,TGCAGCGTTGAAGCCCGGGGGTGGCCTGAGATCACAGATACGCAGTATTTT
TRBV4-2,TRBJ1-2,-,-,CASSPARGLDGYTF,TGTGCCAGCAGCCCCGCGAGAGGGCTTGATGGCTACACCTTC
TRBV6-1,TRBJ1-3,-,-,CASSESWQASSGNTIYF,TGTGCCAGCAGTGAATCTTGGCAGGCGAGCTCTGGAAACACCATATATTTT
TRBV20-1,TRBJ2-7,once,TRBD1,CSARGDRQYF,TGCAGTGCTAGGGGGGACAGGCAGTACTTC
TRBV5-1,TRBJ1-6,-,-,CASSLESGAGVSPLHF,TGCGCCAGCAGCTTGGAATCCGGCGCCGGGGTATCCCCCCTCCACTTT
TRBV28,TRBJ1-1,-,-,CASSLVQGNTEAFF,TGTGCCAGCAGTTTAGTTCAGGGGAACACTGAAGCTTTCTTT
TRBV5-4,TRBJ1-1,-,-,CASSGSWDTEAFF,TGTGCCAGCAGCGGGAGCTGGGACACTGAAGCTTTCTTT
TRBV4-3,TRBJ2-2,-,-,CASSQDRGRSTGELFF,TGCGCCAGCAGCCAAGATCGGGGGAGATCCACCGGGGAGCTGTTTTTT
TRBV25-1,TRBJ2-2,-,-,CASTAPSTSGVTGELFF,TGTGCCAGTACAGCCCCCTCGACCTCAGGGGTCACCGGGGAGCTGTTTTTT
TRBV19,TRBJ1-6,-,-,CASSMAGEISPLHF,TGTGCCAGTAGTATGGCAGGGGAAATTTCACCCCTCCACTTT
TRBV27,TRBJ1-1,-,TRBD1,CASRERGQGATEAFF,TGTGCCAGCCGAGAGAGAGGACAGGGCGCCACTGAAGCTTTCTTT
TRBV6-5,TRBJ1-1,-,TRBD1,CASRADRGLAEAFF,TGTGCCAGCAGGGCGGACAGGGGGCTTGCTGAAGCTTTCTTT
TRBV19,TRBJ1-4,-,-,CASYFRGTTNEKLFF,TGTGCCAGCTACTTCCGGGGGACCACTAATGAAAAACTGTTTTTT
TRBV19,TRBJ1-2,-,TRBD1,CASSSDRDRVRYGYTF,TGTGCCAGTAGTTCGGACCGGGACAGGGTTCGGTATGGCTACACCTTC
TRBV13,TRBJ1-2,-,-,CASSFKGRTNYGYTF,TGTGCCAGCAGCTTCAAGGGGCGGACTAACTATGGCTACACCTTC
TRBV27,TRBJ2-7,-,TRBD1,CASSFGTGDYEQYF,TGTGCCAGCAGTTTCGGGACAGGTGATTACGAGCAGTACTTC
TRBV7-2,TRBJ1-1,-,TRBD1,CASSYRGRATEAFF,TGTGCCAGCAGCTACAGGGGTAGGGCCACTGAAGCTTTCTTT
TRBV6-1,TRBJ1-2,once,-,CASSAEGVRVGIYGYTF,TGTGCCAGCAGTGCAGAGGGTGTCCGAGTCGGAATCTATGGCTACACCTTC
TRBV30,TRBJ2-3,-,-,CAWSIGTTSTDTQYF,TGTGCCTGGAGTATCGGGACAACCTCCACAGATACGCAGTATTTT
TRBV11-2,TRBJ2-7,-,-,CASSFSGLGAQQYF,TGTGCCAGCAGCTTTTCTGGACTTGGCGCCCAGCAGTACTTC
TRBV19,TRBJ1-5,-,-,CASSTQGHQPQHF,TGTGCCAGTAGTACACAGGGTCATCAGCCCCAGCATTTT
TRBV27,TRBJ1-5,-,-,CASSLAGVPQPQHF,TGTGCCAGCAGTTTGGCGGGAGTCCCCCAGCCCCAGCATTTT
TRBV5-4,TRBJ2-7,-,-,CASSRTPSYEQYF,TGTGCCAGCAGCCGTACACCGTCCTACGAGCAGTACTTC
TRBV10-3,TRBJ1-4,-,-,CAISERDLPIPGVNEKLFF,TGTGCCATCAGTGAGAGGGACTTACCCATCCCAGGTGTCAATGAAAAACTGTTTTTT
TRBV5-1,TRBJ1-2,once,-,CASSPDSNYGYTF,TGCGCCAGCAGCCCCGACAGTAACTATGGCTACACCTTC
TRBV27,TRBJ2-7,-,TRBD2,CASSPRGSGVWNEQYF,TGTGCCAGCAGTCCCCGGGGTAGCGGGGTCTGGAACGAGCAGTACTTC
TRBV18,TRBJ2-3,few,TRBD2,CASSLAGDTDTQYF,TGTGCCAGCTCACTAGCGGGGGACACAGATACGCAGTATTTT
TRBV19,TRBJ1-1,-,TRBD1,CASSIFGNRGNTEAFF,TGTGCCAGTAGTATCTTTGGGAACAGGGGGAACACTGAAGCTTTCTTT
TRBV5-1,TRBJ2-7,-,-,CASSLTGEQYF,TGCGCCAGCAGCCTCACTGGCGAGCAGTACTTC
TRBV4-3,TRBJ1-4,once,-,CASSQASERSSIQKLFF,TGCGCCAGCAGCCAAGCGTCGGAGAGAAGTTCAATACAAAAACTGTTTTTT
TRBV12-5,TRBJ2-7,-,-,CASGTDSSYEQYF,TGTGCTAGTGGCACCGACAGCTCCTACGAGCAGTACTTC
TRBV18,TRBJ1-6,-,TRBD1,CASSPFGQGDSPLHF,TGTGCCAGCTCACCTTTCGGACAGGGGGATTCACCCCTCCACTTT
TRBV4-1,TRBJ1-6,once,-,CASSQELRQAAGNSPLHF,TGCGCCAGCAGCCAAGAGCTCAGGCAGGCCGCTGGGAATTCACCCCTCCACTTT
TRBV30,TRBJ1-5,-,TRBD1,CAWEQGNSNQPQHF,TGTGCCTGGGAACAGGGGAATAGCAATCAGCCCCAGCATTTT
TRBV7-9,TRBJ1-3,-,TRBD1,CASSMTGARKGNTIYF,TGTGCCAGCAGCATGACAGGGGCGAGGAAGGGAAACACCATATATTTT
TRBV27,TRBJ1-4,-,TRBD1,CASSLVGGNEKLFF,TGTGCCAGCAGTTTAGTAGGGGGCAATGAAAAACTGTTTTTT
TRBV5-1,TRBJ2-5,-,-,CASSLSVTGETQYF,TGCGCCAGCAGCTTGTCGGTGACAGGAGAGACCCAGTACTTC
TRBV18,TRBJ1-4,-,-,CASSPLQEEKLFF,TGTGCCAGCTCACCACTACAGGAGGAAAAACTGTTTTTT
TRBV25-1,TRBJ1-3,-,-,CASTLGGNGNTIYF,TGTGCCAGCACCCTAGGCGGGAATGGAAACACCATATATTTT
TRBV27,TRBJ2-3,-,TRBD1,CASRTGGADTQYF,TGTGCCAGTCGGACAGGGGGGGCAGATACGCAGTATTTT
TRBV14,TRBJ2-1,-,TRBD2,CASSRRTSGYYNEQFF,TGTGCCAGCAGCCGTCGGACTAGCGGCTACTACAATGAGCAGTTCTTC
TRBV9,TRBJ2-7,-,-,CASSVGVATYEQYF,TGTGCCAGCAGCGTAGGCGTCGCAACCTACGAGCAGTACTTC
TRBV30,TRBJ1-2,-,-,CAWSGRAGRSEGYTF,TGTGCCTGGAGTGGCCGGGCAGGGAGGTCTGAAGGCTACACCTTC
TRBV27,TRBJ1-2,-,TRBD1,CASSPGQGNYGYTF,TGTGCCAGCAGTCCGGGACAGGGGAACTATGGCTACACCTTC
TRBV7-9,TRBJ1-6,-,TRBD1,CASSQRTGNNSPLHF,TGTGCCAGCAGCCAACGGACAGGGAATAATTCACCCCTCCACTTT
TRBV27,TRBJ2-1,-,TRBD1,CASSVQGASNNEQFF,TGTGCCAGCAGTGTACAGGGGGCGTCTAACAATGAGCAGTTCTTC
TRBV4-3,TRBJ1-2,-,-,CASSQLRDSYGYTF,TGCGCCAGCAGCCAACTCCGGGACTCCTATGGCTACACCTTC
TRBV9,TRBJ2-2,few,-,CASSVFSGELFF,TGTGCCAGCAGCGTCTTCTCCGGGGAGCTGTTTTTT
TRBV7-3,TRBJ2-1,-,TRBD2,CASSLIPSGFYNEQFF,TGTGCCAGCAGCTTAATCCCTAGCGGGTTCTACAATGAGCAGTTCTTC
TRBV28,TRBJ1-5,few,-,CASSLVSQPQHF,TGTGCCAGCAGTTTGGTCAGTCAGCCCCAGCATTTT
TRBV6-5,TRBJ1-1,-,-,CASSYSGWGVTEAFF,TGTGCCAGCAGTTACTCAGGGTGGGGGGTCACTGAAGCTTTCTTT
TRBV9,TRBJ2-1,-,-,CASSVEGGNEQFF,TGTGCCAGCAGCGTGGAAGGGGGCAATGAGCAGTTCTTC